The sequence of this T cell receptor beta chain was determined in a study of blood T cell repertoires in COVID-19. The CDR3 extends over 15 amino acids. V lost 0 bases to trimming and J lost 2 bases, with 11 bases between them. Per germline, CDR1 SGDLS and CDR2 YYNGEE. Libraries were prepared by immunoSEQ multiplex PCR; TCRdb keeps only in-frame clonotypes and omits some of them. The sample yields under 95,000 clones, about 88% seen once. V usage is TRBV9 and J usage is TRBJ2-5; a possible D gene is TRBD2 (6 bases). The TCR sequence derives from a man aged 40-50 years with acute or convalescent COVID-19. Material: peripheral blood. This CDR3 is CASSVVGGPQETQYF. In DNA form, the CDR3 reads TGTGCCAGCAGCGTAGTGGGGGGACCTCAAGAGACCCAGTACTTC.